This passage covers 26 T cell receptor beta chains from one sample sequenced in a study of CD8 T cells in Susac syndrome (dated by TCRdb to the late 2010s). Library prep was done by the immunoSEQ multiplex PCR assay. RNA was extracted with the RNeasy kit and about 0.5 to 1 ug was reverse transcribed using random hexamers. TCRdb reanalyzed the raw reads on its own, using fastp at Q25 for trimming and MiXCR for clone calling, and kept in-frame beta chains. Under each unique CDR3 protein, matching rows form one entry showing the most common genes and DNA. The sample table contains 95,000 to 150,000 distinct CDR3 sequences; only one count was recorded for just under 95% of them. Jointly, the top ten make up 0.25% to 0.3% of the sample. The specimen sequenced was CD8+ T cells from PBMCs. The receptors come from a human donor with Susac syndrome.

This clonotype was picked up one time. The chain has TRBV11-2 and TRBJ1-6; 9 bases match TRBD1. The germline V gene encodes CDR1 SGHAT and CDR2 FQNNGV. There are 18 residues in the CDR3. With V trimmed by 4 bases and J by 3 bases, 10 bases remained unmatched. The CDR3 DNA reads as TGTGCCAGCAGCTCGCCACCCGGGACAGGGATCTATAATTCACCCCTCCACTTT. Residues: CASSSPPGTGIYNSPLHF.

This chain connects TRBV20-1 to TRBJ2-3; D is tentatively TRBD1 or TRBD2 (5 bases each). The V and J ends lost 3 bases and 5 bases respectively, with 18 bases between them. CDR1 DFQATT and CDR2 SNEGSKA come from the germline V gene (reference sequence). CDR3 length equals 15 residues. CDR3 DNA: TGCAGTGCTAGGTCCCGGGGCGCCAGTGGAGATACGCAGTATTTT. Amino acids: CSARSRGASGDTQYF.

This sequence joins TRBV12-3 or TRBV12-4 and TRBJ1-5; 8 bases map to TRBD1. This CDR3 comprises 15 residues. Losses at the gene ends were 4 bases for V and 3 bases for J; bases not matched to a gene: 5. The CDR3 region is CASSSDREVNQPQHF. The CDR3 DNA sequence: TGTGCCAGCAGTTCGGACAGGGAGGTCAATCAGCCCCAGCATTTT.

This clonotype was seen once. The chain recombines TRBV25-1 with TRBJ1-3, with 7 bases that match TRBD1. The trim removed 7 bases at V and 0 bases at J, leaving 6 bases unmatched. CDR3 length equals 15 residues. Germline V lookup: CDR1 MGHDK, CDR2 SYGVNS. CDR3 residues: CASTNQGDSGNTIYF. For the CDR3, the DNA is TGTGCCAGCACCAATCAGGGGGACTCTGGAAACACCATATATTTT.

The gene calls are TRBV9 and TRBJ2-7; tentative D call: TRBD2 (6 bases). The germline V gene encodes CDR1 SGDLS and CDR2 YYNGEE. The V end lost 3 bases, the J end lost 4 bases, and 26 bases lay between the germline ends. The CDR3 consists of 18 residues. The CDR3: CASSGTQDAGSRSYEQYF. For the CDR3, the DNA is TGTGCCAGCAGCGGAACACAAGACGCCGGGAGTCGATCATACGAGCAGTACTTC.

The J gene is TRBJ1-2, the V gene TRBV7-9; possible D gene TRBD1, 6 bases. This CDR3 region has 14 residues. CDR1 SEHNR and CDR2 FQNEAQ come from the germline V gene (reference sequence). The V and J ends lost 5 bases and 4 bases respectively, with 14 bases between them. In nucleotides, the CDR3 is TGTGCCAGCAGCCCCTCCGGACAGCTCTATGGCTACACCTTC. Protein sequence: CASSPSGQLYGYTF. Full variable domain (outside the CDR3, taken from reference TRBV7-9 and TRBJ1-2): DTGVSQNPRHKITKRGQNVTFRCDPISEHNRLYWYRQTLGQGPEFLTYFQNEAQLEKSRLLSDRFSAERPKGSFSTLEIQRTEQGDSAMYLCASSPSGQLYGYTFGSGTRLTVV.

This rearrangement joins TRBV29-1 to TRBJ1-1; D uncertain. Germline V gives CDR1 SQVTM, CDR2 ANQGSEA. Trimming took 7 bases from V and 6 from J, leaving 12 bases between them. This CDR3 contains 11 residues. CDR3 DNA sequence: TGCAGCGCCGTAGACTCGCCTGAAGCTTTCTTT. Protein sequence: CSAVDSPEAFF.

V is TRBV9 and J is TRBJ2-3; maybe TRBD2 (6 bases). The CDR3 length is 16 residues. Trimming pared 0 bases from V and 6 bases from J, leaving 17 bases between. Per germline, CDR1 SGDLS and CDR2 YYNGEE. The CDR3 spells CASSVDGDDRGDTQYF. The CDR3 nucleotides are TGTGCCAGCAGCGTAGACGGCGACGATCGGGGGGATACGCAGTATTTT.

The chain has TRBV2 and TRBJ1-5; TRBD1 might be the D (6 bases). CDR3 length: 16 residues. Deletions cut 6 bases from V and 0 bases from J, with 15 bases between. From germline, CDR1 is SNHLY and CDR2 FYNNEI. The DNA for the CDR3 is TGTGCCAGCAGCACCCAGGGGCCGTATAGCAATCAGCCCCAGCATTTT. It is translated as CASSTQGPYSNQPQHF.

This rearrangement joins TRBV6-2 or TRBV6-3 to TRBJ1-1; D gene unclear. V shed 7 bases and J shed 5 bases, with 14 bases lying between them. Germline CDR1 MNHEY, CDR2 SVGEGT. The CDR3 has 13 residues. CDR3 nucleotide sequence: TGTGCCAGCACTATCTCTCCCTGGACTGAAGCTTTCTTT. This codes for CASTISPWTEAFF.

This chain links TRBV14 with TRBJ2-1, with D unclear. V was shortened by 4 bases and J by 10 bases, with 14 bases between the two germline ends. Looked up from germline, CDR1 is SGHDN and CDR2 is FVKESK. The CDR3 extends over 13 amino acids. The CDR3 loop reads CASSRGPVLEQFF. In nucleotides, the CDR3 is TGTGCCAGCAGCCGAGGACCCGTCTTGGAGCAGTTCTTC.

J is TRBJ2-7 and V is TRBV6-2 or TRBV6-3; D perhaps matches TRBD2 (5 bases). V gave up 8 bases and J gave up 0 bases, with 17 bases separating them. The CDR3 length is 15 residues. CDR1 is MNHEY and CDR2 is SVGEGT in the germline V gene. As DNA, the CDR3 is TGTGCCAGCGAGACCTGGGCTGGAGGCTCCTACGAGCAGTACTTC. Translated, it gives CASETWAGGSYEQYF.

This clonotype has only one observation. V gene TRBV5-1 combines with J gene TRBJ2-4; a weak D match, TRBD1 (6 bases). The germline V gene has CDR1 SGHRS and CDR2 YFSETQ. Trimming cost V 2 bases and J 5 bases, with 20 bases left between them. This CDR3 is 17 amino acids long. CDR3 region: CASSLGPDSTSENIQYF. The CDR3 DNA reads TGCGCCAGCAGCTTAGGGCCGGACAGCACCTCTGAAAACATTCAGTACTTC.

This chain links TRBV20-1 with TRBJ2-7; a possible D gene is TRBD1 (5 bases). V lost 0 bases and J lost 4, with 10 bases in between. Germline CDR1 is DFQATT and CDR2 is SNEGSKA (reference sequence). CDR3 length: 13 amino acids. The CDR3 is CSARDLTDYEQYF. The CDR3 DNA reads TGCAGTGCTAGAGATCTGACAGATTACGAGCAGTACTTC.

The table lists this clonotype with a few counts. The chain combines TRBV19 with TRBJ2-7, with D unclear. Trimming left V 8 bases short and J 3 bases short, with 11 bases between. In germline, CDR1 is LNHDA, CDR2 SQIVND (reference sequence). This CDR3 comprises 12 residues. This CDR3 reads CASSDGFYEQYF. The DNA of the CDR3 is TGTGCCAGTTCGGACGGCTTCTACGAGCAGTACTTC.

This chain links TRBV5-6 with TRBJ2-7, with TRBD2 matching 7 bases. Germline V gives CDR1 SGHDT, CDR2 YYEEEE. This CDR3 contains 13 residues. Germline trimming cut 6 bases from V and 2 bases from J; bases unmatched to any gene: 5. CDR3 in DNA: TGTGCCAGCACCACGGGGGGAACCTACGAGCAGTACTTC. Residues: CASTTGGTYEQYF.

The genes are TRBV29-1 and TRBJ2-1; 8 positions agree with TRBD1. The junction had 7 bases not matched to a gene; V was cut back by 5 bases and J by 10 bases. This CDR3 has 12 amino acids. Looked up from germline, CDR1 is SQVTM and CDR2 is ANQGSEA. In DNA, the CDR3 is TGCAGCGTTAGGACAGGGATGGACGAGCAGTTCTTC. Amino acids: CSVRTGMDEQFF.

The gene calls are TRBV4-1 and TRBJ2-3, with D perhaps TRBD1 or TRBD2 (5 bases each). V was clipped by 3 bases and J by 4 bases, with 14 bases between them. The germline V gene encodes CDR1 MGHRA and CDR2 YSYEKL. CDR3 length equals 15 residues. In DNA, the CDR3 is TGCGCCAGCAGCCAGGAGCCAGGGAGAGCAGATACGCAGTATTTT. The encoded protein is CASSQEPGRADTQYF.

CDR3 loop: CAWTPPVVSVQYF. CDR3 nucleotides: TGTGCCTGGACCCCCCCGGTGGTGTCAGTACAGTACTTC. The gene calls are TRBV30 and TRBJ2-7, with D hard to call. The CDR3 has 13 amino acids. Germline-derived CDR1 and CDR2 are GTSNPN and SVGIG (reference sequence). V dropped 4 bases and J dropped 10 bases, with 20 bases sitting between them.

This clonotype came up once. The chain combines TRBV7-9 with TRBJ2-3; D is possibly TRBD2 (5 bases). The CDR3 spans 16 residues. Germline CDR1 is SEHNR and CDR2 is FQNEAQ (reference sequence). The V end lost 5 bases, the J end lost 1 base, and 16 bases lay between the germline ends. The CDR3 sequence: CASSHPSGLRTDTQYF. In DNA form, the CDR3 reads TGTGCCAGCAGCCACCCATCCGGACTGCGCACAGATACGCAGTATTTT.

This clonotype has a single count. This chain links TRBV13 with TRBJ2-1; 10 bases agree with TRBD2. J was trimmed by 4 bases and V by 4 bases; bases with no gene match: 7. Germline V gene sequence: CDR1 PRHDT, CDR2 FYEKMQ (reference sequence). The CDR3 is made up of 16 amino acids. For the CDR3, the DNA is TGTGCCAGCAGCTCAGGACTAGCGGATAATTACAATGAGCAGTTCTTC. This gives the protein CASSSGLADNYNEQFF.

The chain uses TRBV6-2 or TRBV6-3 and TRBJ1-1; D is possibly TRBD1 (5 bases). V gave up 7 bases and J gave up 0 bases, with 12 bases separating them. The germline V gene has CDR1 MNHEY and CDR2 SVGEGT. The CDR3 is 14 amino acids. The CDR3 coding sequence is TGTGCCAGCAACGACTGGGGGATGAACACTGAAGCTTTCTTT. Amino acid sequence: CASNDWGMNTEAFF.

In its sample, this clonotype was seen once. This chain connects TRBV4-2 to TRBJ1-2; 8 nucleotides agree with TRBD1. The junction had 1 base not matched to a gene; V was cut back by 3 bases and J by 4 bases. This CDR3 contains 13 residues. The germline V gene encodes CDR1 LGHNA and CDR2 YNFKEQ. The CDR3 sequence: CASSQTGVYGYTF. DNA for the CDR3: TGTGCCAGCAGCCAGACAGGGGTCTATGGCTACACCTTC.

The chain uses TRBV27 and TRBJ1-2, with TRBD1 matching over 8 bases. CDR1 is MNHEY and CDR2 is SMNVEV in the germline V gene (reference sequence). V dropped 5 bases and J dropped 3; count of bases not matched to a gene: 8. The length of the CDR3 is 15 residues. The chain's CDR3 is CASSPWTGKDYGYTF. For the CDR3, the DNA is TGTGCCAGCAGTCCGTGGACAGGGAAGGACTATGGCTACACCTTC.

The V call is TRBV7-3, the J call TRBJ2-3, with D possibly being TRBD1 (6 bases). The CDR3 contains 15 residues. CDR1 and CDR2 from the germline V gene are SGHTA and FQGTGA. The germline V and J ends were trimmed by 5 bases and 2 bases, with 14 bases remaining between them. CDR3 region: CASSGTGSNTDTQYF. Here the CDR3 DNA reads TGTGCCAGCAGCGGAACAGGGTCTAACACAGATACGCAGTATTTT.

The gene calls are TRBV6-5 and TRBJ2-2; D might be TRBD1 (5 bases). Germline V gene data show CDR1 as MNHEY and CDR2 as SVGAGI. V shed 2 bases and J shed 6 bases, with 7 bases lying between them. The CDR3 covers 13 residues. Written as DNA, the CDR3 is TGTGCCAGCAGTTACGGGGCCGCCGGGGAGCTGTTTTTT. The encoded protein is CASSYGAAGELFF.